This entry lists 31 T cell receptor beta chains sequenced from one sample in a study of cytomegalovirus exposure and HLA in healthy donors (dated 2017 in TCRdb). Libraries were prepared through the immunoSEQ multiplex PCR assay. A mixture of 60 forward primers for TCR Vbeta segments and 13 reverse primers for TCR Jbeta segments was used in the multiplex PCR. Sourced from immuneACCESS, this table was stored by TCRdb with only in-frame sequences that have V and J called. A share of the clones is absent; for the studies checked, an unresolved V gene accounts for under half, and the remainder has no known explanation. For this sample the table gives over 150,000 clones, of which about 80% were detected only once. 0.65% of the sample is held by the ten biggest clonotypes. Sequencing was done on a sample of PBMCs. The source is a boy aged 5-17 years in good health and CMV-seronegative.

CDR3 coding DNA: TGCGCCAGCAGCTTAGCCTCTGGGGCCAACGTCCTGACTTTC. Translating gives CASSLASGANVLTF. This chain joins TRBV5-1 and TRBJ2-6; D is undetermined. The germline CDR1 and CDR2 sequences are SGHRS and YFSETQ. CDR3 length: 14 amino acids. V shed 2 bases and J shed 0 bases, with 3 bases lying between them.

In DNA, the CDR3 is TGTGCCACCTTACCGGACGGGAGCTATGGCTACACCTTC. Translated, it gives CATLPDGSYGYTF. The chain has TRBV25-1 and TRBJ1-2; D unresolved. V was cut by 10 bases and J by 4 bases, with 16 bases left in between. The CDR3 length is 13 residues. Germline CDR1 reads MGHDK; CDR2 reads SYGVNS.

This rearrangement joins TRBV19 to TRBJ2-1, with 8 bases identical to TRBD2. CDR1 and CDR2 (germline): LNHDA, SQIVND (reference sequence). The CDR3 contains 13 residues. V dropped 5 bases and J dropped 7; count of bases not matched to a gene: 4. The CDR3 DNA sequence: TGTGCCAGTAGTCCGGGACTAGAAAATGAGCAGTTCTTC. Translating gives CASSPGLENEQFF.

The chain is built from TRBV5-4 and TRBJ2-5; D possibly corresponds to TRBD1 (6 bases). Trimming pared 4 bases from V and 1 base from J, leaving 14 bases between. The CDR3 is made up of 15 amino acids. Germline V gives CDR1 SGHNT, CDR2 YYREEE (reference sequence). The CDR3 region is CASSTQDSSQETQYF. CDR3 in DNA: TGTGCCAGCAGCACCCAGGACAGCTCCCAAGAGACCCAGTACTTC.

The sample holds one count of this clone. The rearrangement links TRBV6-5 to TRBJ2-1, with a tentative D call TRBD2 (6 bases). V was shortened by 7 bases and J by 7 bases, with 17 bases between the two germline ends. This CDR3 is 14 amino acids long. Germline-derived CDR1 and CDR2 are MNHEY and SVGAGI. CDR3 residues: CASTRWPSVNEQFF. The CDR3 nucleotides read TGTGCCAGCACCCGCTGGCCTAGCGTGAATGAGCAGTTCTTC.

The chain recombines TRBV25-1 with TRBJ2-5, with 9 bases lining up with TRBD1. From germline, CDR1 is MGHDK and CDR2 SYGVNS. V shed 1 base and J 3 bases; nucleotides not matched to a gene: 12. The CDR3 consists of 18 residues. The DNA for the CDR3 is TGTGCCAGCAGTGAATCTGGGACAGGGTCGGGGACCAAAGAGACCCAGTACTTC. It encodes CASSESGTGSGTKETQYF.

DNA for the CDR3: TGCGCCAGCAGCCTAGGGACAGCTGGAAACACCATATATTTT. Its protein product is CASSLGTAGNTIYF. The V and J genes are TRBV5-1 and TRBJ1-3; 7 positions agree with TRBD1. J was trimmed by 2 bases and V by 4 bases; bases with no gene match: 3. This CDR3 is built from 14 residues. Germline V gene lookup returns CDR1 SGHRS and CDR2 YFSETQ.

This chain links TRBV6-6 with TRBJ2-3; tentatively, D is TRBD1 (6 bases). This CDR3 spans 15 amino acids. CDR1 and CDR2 from the germline V gene are MNHNY and SVGAGI (reference sequence). With 7 bases removed from V and 4 bases from J, the gap between germline ends came to 18 bases. CDR3 coding DNA: TGTGCCAGCATCCGAGGGGGAATTGAGGCAGATACGCAGTATTTT. Translating it yields CASIRGGIEADTQYF.

The gene calls are TRBV19 and TRBJ1-1, with 8 nucleotides matching TRBD1. The CDR3 is 15 amino acids. Germline V gives CDR1 LNHDA, CDR2 SQIVND (reference sequence). V gave up 4 bases and J gave up 7 bases; unmatched junction bases: 11. CDR3 bases: TGTGCCAGTAGTACAACAGGGGGTCCGTTAAATGAAGCTTTCTTT. Translation gives CASSTTGGPLNEAFF.

There are a few counts of this clone. The rearrangement links TRBV5-1 to TRBJ2-2, with unresolved D. V was pared by 4 bases and J by 4 bases, with 11 bases between. CDR3 length equals 14 residues. From germline, CDR1 is SGHRS and CDR2 YFSETQ. The DNA for the CDR3 is TGCGCCAGCAGCCTAGGAATTAGCACCGGGGAGCTGTTTTTT. Translating gives CASSLGISTGELFF. The whole variable domain, remainder taken from reference TRBV5-1 and TRBJ2-2, is KAGVTQTPRYLIKTRGQQVTLSCSPISGHRSVSWYQQTPGQGLQFLFEYFSETQRNKGNFPGRFSGRQFSNSRSEMNVSTLELGDSALYLCASSLGISTGELFFGEGSRLTVL.

The genes are TRBV7-3 and TRBJ2-1, with D possibly TRBD2 on 5 matching bases. CDR1 is SGHTA, CDR2 FQGTGA, per germline. V gave up 5 bases and J gave up 6 bases, with 14 bases separating them. This CDR3 region has 14 residues. The CDR3 DNA reads TGTGCCAGCAGCCTCGCGAGGGATTCCAATGAGCAGTTCTTC. It encodes CASSLARDSNEQFF. Full variable domain (remainder filled in from reference TRBV7-3 and TRBJ2-1): GAGVSQTPSNKVTEKGKYVELRCDPISGHTALYWYRQSLGQGPEFLIYFQGTGAADDSGLPNDRFFAVRPEGSVSTLKIQRTERGDSAVYLCASSLARDSNEQFFGPGTRLTVL.

The chain carries TRBV5-6 and TRBJ1-1; the match to TRBD1 covers 7 bases. CDR1 SGHDT and CDR2 YYEEEE come from the germline V gene. The CDR3 is 17 amino acids. V dropped 0 bases and J dropped 1; count of bases not matched to a gene: 9. The CDR3 bases are TGTGCCAGCAGCTTGGCTCTCAGTCGGGACAGGAACACTGAAGCTTTCTTT. It codes for CASSLALSRDRNTEAFF.

V is TRBV6-1 and J is TRBJ2-3; TRBD2 matches at 9 bases. The CDR3 consists of 16 residues. From germline, CDR1 is MNHNS and CDR2 SASEGT. J lost 5 bases, V lost 2 bases, and 8 bases had no gene match. CDR3 in amino acids: CASSESRGSGGDTQYF. CDR3 nucleotides: TGTGCCAGCAGTGAAAGTAGGGGTAGCGGGGGAGATACGCAGTATTTT.

The J gene is TRBJ1-2, the V gene TRBV29-1, with D maybe TRBD1 (5 bases). CDR3 length: 11 residues. Trimming shortened V by 4 bases and J by 8 bases, and 11 bases separated the two germline ends. Per germline, CDR1 SQVTM and CDR2 ANQGSEA. The CDR3 nucleotides are TGCAGCGTTGGTCAGGGTGGCGGCTACACCTTC. Protein sequence: CSVGQGGGYTF. The entire variable domain, with the rest obtained from reference TRBV29-1 and TRBJ1-2, is as follows: SAVISQKPSRDICQRGTSLTIQCQVDSQVTMMFWYRQQPGQSLTLIATANQGSEATYESGFVIDKFPISRPNLTFSTLTVSNMSPEDSSIYLCSVGQGGGYTFGSGTRLTVV.

The CDR3 protein is CASSRGENTEAFF. The CDR3 DNA follows: TGTGCCAGCAGCAGGGGGGAGAACACTGAAGCTTTCTTT. This chain joins TRBV6-5 and TRBJ1-1, with 7 bases identical to TRBD1. The CDR3 covers 13 residues. The trim removed 6 bases at V and 1 base at J, leaving 2 bases unmatched. CDR1 is MNHEY, CDR2 SVGAGI, per germline.

The CDR3 coding sequence is TGTGCCAGCAGGCGCCCGGGACAGGGGGTGGAAGCTTTCTTT. Protein: CASRRPGQGVEAFF. The chain links TRBV7-2 to TRBJ1-1, with 11 bases lining up with TRBD1. Germline lookup yields CDR1 SGHTA and CDR2 FQGNSA. The V segment lost 6 bases and the J segment 8 bases; nucleotides outside the gene matches: 8. The CDR3 is 14 amino acids.

This clone was seen only a few times. V and J are TRBV7-3 and TRBJ2-2; 8 nucleotides line up with TRBD1. Germline-derived CDR1 and CDR2 are SGHTA and FQGTGA. J was trimmed by 1 base and V by 5 bases; bases with no gene match: 3. This CDR3 is 15 amino acids long. This CDR3 reads CASSLGTGNTGELFF. CDR3 coding DNA: TGTGCCAGCAGCCTCGGGACAGGGAACACCGGGGAGCTGTTTTTT.

The chain uses TRBV6-1 and TRBJ2-1, with D perhaps TRBD2 (7 bases). CDR3 size: 15 residues. Per germline, CDR1 MNHNS and CDR2 SASEGT. With 4 bases removed from V and 7 bases from J, the gap between germline ends came to 17 bases. The DNA for the CDR3 is TGTGCCAGCAGTGTAGTACGGGGGCGGGGGAATGAGCAGTTCTTC. This encodes CASSVVRGRGNEQFF.

The chain couples TRBV9 to TRBJ2-3; perhaps TRBD2 as D (7 bases). The CDR3 totals 15 residues. Between the trimmed V and J ends, which lost 0 bases and 7 bases, there was a span of 15 bases. The germline gives CDR1 SGDLS, CDR2 YYNGEE. CDR3 protein: CASSVEAGAINTQYF. CDR3 nucleotide sequence: TGTGCCAGCAGCGTAGAGGCGGGGGCAATAAATACGCAGTATTTT.

The genes are TRBV5-1 and TRBJ1-5, with 8 bases fitting TRBD1. Germline CDR1 and CDR2: SGHRS and YFSETQ. This CDR3 contains 13 residues. V lost 4 bases and J lost 7; bases outside the gene matches: 4. Here the CDR3 DNA reads TGCGCCAGCAGCCAGGACAGGGAACAGCCCCAGCATTTT. Translating it yields CASSQDREQPQHF.

This sequence joins TRBV19 and TRBJ2-2; 8 bases map to TRBD2. The CDR3 totals 18 residues. Germline V gives CDR1 LNHDA, CDR2 SQIVND (reference sequence). With V trimmed by 4 bases and J by 5 bases, 15 bases remained unmatched. This CDR3 reads CASSTFSSGHIDTGELFF. The CDR3, as DNA: TGTGCCAGTAGTACCTTCTCTAGCGGGCATATAGATACCGGGGAGCTGTTTTTT.

The J gene is TRBJ1-2, the V gene TRBV7-6, with 7 positions matching TRBD1. The germline V gene has CDR1 SGHVS and CDR2 FNYEAQ. J lost 5 bases, V lost 5 bases, and 5 bases had no gene match. This CDR3 is 13 amino acids long. CDR3 residues: CASSPGQAYGYTF. DNA of the CDR3: TGTGCCAGCAGCCCTGGACAGGCTTATGGCTACACCTTC.

CDR3: CASREGTGQYNEAFF. Here the CDR3 DNA reads TGTGCCAGCAGGGAGGGGACAGGGCAATATAATGAAGCTTTCTTT. This chain uses TRBV6-1 with TRBJ1-1; 9 positions match TRBD1. The CDR3 is 15 residues long. The germline V gene has CDR1 MNHNS and CDR2 SASEGT. Trimming cost V 6 bases and J 7 bases; bases outside gene matches: 12.

This clone turned up a few times. This chain uses TRBV15 with TRBJ2-5; a weak D match, TRBD2 (5 bases). Trimming cost V 3 bases and J 2 bases, with 16 bases left between them. Germline lookup yields CDR1 LNHNV and CDR2 YYDKDF (reference sequence). The CDR3 loop spans 16 amino acids. CDR3 DNA sequence: TGTGCCACCAGCAGGGGCCTGGGTAGCGTTCAAGAGACCCAGTACTTC. This codes for CATSRGLGSVQETQYF.

The gene calls are TRBV10-1 and TRBJ2-1, with 9 nucleotides matching TRBD1. V dropped 4 bases and J dropped 7; count of bases not matched to a gene: 8. CDR3 length: 15 amino acids. The germline CDR1 and CDR2 sequences are WNHNN and SYGVQD (reference sequence). CDR3 region: CASSGVGDRVNEQFF. The CDR3 DNA sequence: TGCGCCAGCAGTGGGGTTGGGGACAGGGTAAATGAGCAGTTCTTC.

V is TRBV5-1 and J is TRBJ2-1, with 10 nucleotides matching TRBD1. Germline V gene data show CDR1 as SGHRS and CDR2 as YFSETQ. With V trimmed by 3 bases and J by 6 bases, 0 bases remained unmatched. There are 13 residues in the CDR3. CDR3: CASSWTGGNEQFF. The CDR3 DNA sequence: TGCGCCAGCAGCTGGACAGGGGGCAATGAGCAGTTCTTC.

Comment on this clone: Other DNA sequences in the same sample also yield this CDR3. The chain carries TRBV29-1 and TRBJ2-5; 9 positions agree with TRBD1. Looked up from germline, CDR1 is SQVTM and CDR2 is ANQGSEA. J lost 2 bases, V lost 5 bases, and 3 bases had no gene match. The CDR3 is made up of 13 amino acids. The CDR3 reads CSVLTGGQETQYF. The CDR3 DNA reads as TGCAGCGTTTTGACAGGGGGGCAAGAGACCCAGTACTTC.

The rearrangement uses TRBV10-2 and TRBJ1-1; TRBD1 agrees at 8 bases. Looked up from germline, CDR1 is WSHSY and CDR2 is SAAADI. The trim removed 6 bases at V and 0 bases at J, leaving 6 bases unmatched. The CDR3 has 15 amino acids. CDR3 sequence: CASSVSGQVNTEAFF. The CDR3, as DNA: TGCGCCAGCAGCGTCTCGGGACAGGTGAACACTGAAGCTTTCTTT.

Here the CDR3 DNA reads TGTGCCAGCAGCGTGGGTTTTGGACTAGCTCTGAACACCGGGGAGCTGTTTTTT. This codes for CASSVGFGLALNTGELFF. The chain employs TRBV11-2 and TRBJ2-2; 8 positions match TRBD2. V shed 5 bases, J shed 1 base, and the junction held 12 bases outside the gene matches. The CDR3 is 18 amino acids. Germline lookup yields CDR1 SGHAT and CDR2 FQNNGV.

The sample holds a few counts of this clone. The chain has TRBV6-6 and TRBJ1-2; no definite D call. Trimming took off 5 bases at V and 0 bases at J, with 7 bases between the two ends. Germline loops: CDR1 MNHNY, CDR2 SVGAGI (reference sequence). This CDR3 spans 13 amino acids. As DNA, the CDR3 is TGTGCCAGCAGTCCGGGTTCTAACTATGGCTACACCTTC. Residues: CASSPGSNYGYTF.

The CDR3 DNA sequence: TGTGCCAGCAGCGCGGAGGGACAGTGGTATGGCTACACCTTC. This codes for CASSAEGQWYGYTF. The chain is built from TRBV7-2 and TRBJ1-2; TRBD1 aligns across 7 bases. The J segment lost 5 bases and the V segment lost 5 bases, leaving 8 bases of the junction unmatched. This CDR3 has 14 amino acids. Per the germline V gene, CDR1 is SGHTA and CDR2 is FQGNSA.